The 13 T cell receptor beta chains listed next were all sequenced from one sample in a study of T-cell memory formation after mild COVID-19. Using its own MiXCR run on the 5' RACE reads, TCRdb lists one record per CDR3 protein. The sample includes about 390,000 distinct CDR3 sequences, about 15% of them seen just once. What was sequenced was PBMCs or a T cell subset sorted from them (not recorded which). The receptors here all came from a man aged 18 to 29 who had mild COVID-19 (a few samples of this study predate the infection). Cell type and time point are not known.

V is TRBV7-2 and J is TRBJ2-1, with D tentatively TRBD2 (5 bases). V was pared by 3 bases and J by 6 bases, with 18 bases between. The CDR3 contains 16 residues. CDR1 and CDR2 from the germline V gene are SGHTA and FQGNSA. The CDR3: CASSLVSRAGSNEQFF. CDR3 nucleotides: TGTGCCAGCAGCTTGGTTTCGCGGGCCGGTTCCAATGAGCAGTTCTTC.

This clonotype was seen repeatedly, ten times or more. V gene TRBV7-9 combines with J gene TRBJ2-3; D uncertain. This CDR3 has 13 residues. V was cut by 4 bases and J by 5 bases, with 10 bases left in between. The germline V gene has CDR1 SEHNR and CDR2 FQNEAQ (reference sequence). The CDR3 DNA reads as TGTGCCAGCAGCTCCAGTCTTCTAGATACGCAGTATTTT. Amino acid sequence: CASSSSLLDTQYF.

The chain uses TRBV2 and TRBJ2-3; D might be TRBD1 (5 bases). Germline CDR1 SNHLY, CDR2 FYNNEI. CDR3 length: 16 amino acids. The germline V and J ends were trimmed by 3 bases and 2 bases, with 15 bases remaining between them. The CDR3 here is CASSESRALPTDTQYF. The CDR3 DNA sequence: TGTGCCAGCAGTGAGTCCAGGGCCCTCCCCACAGATACGCAGTATTTT.

The genes are TRBV6-6 and TRBJ2-7; D gene ambiguous. Germline assignment: CDR1 MNHNY and CDR2 SVGAGI (reference sequence). V lost 6 bases and J 2 bases, leaving 11 bases between the germline ends. The CDR3 has 13 amino acids. CDR3 protein: CASSPPGPYEQYV. For the CDR3, the DNA is TGTGCCAGCAGCCCCCCGGGTCCCTACGAGCAGTACGTC.

This clonotype was observed a handful of times. This chain links TRBV12-3 or TRBV12-4 with TRBJ1-1; D is unresolved. The CDR3 has 12 residues. V was cut by 6 bases and J by 6 bases, with 11 bases left in between. Here the CDR3 reads CASSSSNPEAFF. Here the CDR3 DNA reads TGTGCCAGCAGCAGTAGTAATCCTGAAGCTTTCTTT.

The chain joins TRBV6-2 or TRBV6-3 to TRBJ2-7; 7 bases map to TRBD2. V shed 6 bases, J shed 2 bases, and the junction held 1 base outside the gene matches. The length of the CDR3 is 12 residues. Germline assignment: CDR1 MNHEY and CDR2 SVGEGT. CDR3 bases: TGTGCCAGCAGCGGACTAGCCTACGAGCAGTACGTC. This gives the protein CASSGLAYEQYV.

V usage is TRBV28 and J usage is TRBJ2-5; 8 positions agree with TRBD1. The ends lost 10 bases at V and 2 bases at J; junction bases unmatched: 3. This CDR3 region has 12 residues. Germline CDR1 is MDHEN and CDR2 is SYDVKM. CDR3 in amino acids: CAIRQGQETQYF. In DNA form, the CDR3 reads TGTGCCATCAGACAGGGGCAAGAGACCCAGTACTTC.

V and J are TRBV6-5 and TRBJ2-5; TRBD1 matches 9 bases. V lost 7 bases and J lost 5; bases outside the gene matches: 8. Looked up from germline, CDR1 is MNHEY and CDR2 is SVGAGI. CDR3 length: 14 residues. The CDR3 sequence is CASTRTGGLETQYF. The CDR3 DNA reads TGTGCCAGCACTAGAACAGGGGGCTTGGAGACCCAGTACTTC.

This clonotype has more than one count but fewer than ten. This chain links TRBV20-1 with TRBJ2-3; TRBD2 matches 7 bases. From germline, CDR1 is DFQATT and CDR2 SNEGSKA (reference sequence). Trimming cost V 6 bases and J 5 bases; bases outside gene matches: 2. The CDR3 runs to 11 residues. The CDR3, as DNA: TGCAGTGCCCGGACTAGAGATACGCAGTATTTT. This codes for CSARTRDTQYF.

The J gene is TRBJ2-5, the V gene TRBV20-1, with D uncertain. V was shortened by 1 base and J by 7 bases, with 4 bases between the two germline ends. The CDR3 extends over 10 amino acids. Germline V gene lookup returns CDR1 DFQATT and CDR2 SNEGSKA (reference sequence). The CDR3 sequence: CSARAGTQYF. CDR3 in DNA: TGCAGTGCTAGAGCGGGGACCCAGTACTTC.

This clonotype showed up many times. The rearrangement uses TRBV7-3 and TRBJ2-3; 7 positions match TRBD2. The CDR3 has 15 amino acids. With 2 bases clipped from V and 3 bases from J, the junction kept 5 bases outside the gene matches. The germline V gene has CDR1 SGHTA and CDR2 FQGTGA. The DNA for the CDR3 is TGTGCCAGCAGCTTAGAGACTAGCTCTACAGATACGCAGTATTTT. Protein: CASSLETSSTDTQYF.

This clonotype has a handful of counts. This rearrangement joins TRBV12-3 or TRBV12-4 to TRBJ1-1; no definite D call. V gave up 5 bases and J gave up 3 bases, with 13 bases separating them. There are 14 residues in the CDR3. The CDR3 nucleotides are TGTGCCAGCAGTCCGGGTCTGAGGGACACTGAAGCTTTCTTT. Translated, it gives CASSPGLRDTEAFF.

This clonotype was observed many times. This chain joins TRBV7-2 and TRBJ2-3; no firm D call. The V gene's germline CDR1 is SGHTA and CDR2 FQGNSA. V lost 5 bases to trimming and J lost 3 bases, with 12 bases between them. The CDR3 is 14 amino acids. The CDR3 DNA follows: TGTGCCAGCAGCCCAAGGTGGGAAACAGATACGCAGTATTTT. Translating it yields CASSPRWETDTQYF. Based on the CDR3 plus reference TRBV7-2 and TRBJ2-3, the full variable domain is GAGVSQSPSNKVTEKGKDVELRCDPISGHTALYWYRQSLGQGLEFLIYFQGNSAPDKSGLPSDRFSAERTGGSVSTLTIQRTQQEDSAVYLCASSPRWETDTQYFGPGTRLTVL.